These T cell receptor beta chains were read from a single sample in a study of CD8+ T cells in alopecia areata. TCRdb's table, derived via immunoSEQ multiplex PCR, lists solely in-frame clones and lacks some. The sample gives some 130,000 clones, 50% to 65% of which show up once; approximately 15% is in the top ten. The sample was CD8+ T cells sorted from blood, taken at week 4, from a patient treated with tofacitinib. All receptors derive from a human donor with alopecia areata. CDR3s include the opening cysteine and the closing phenylalanine or tryptophan. D genes are given only for firm matches. Expanded clones get a size class; other rows say once, few or many, or leave the size out.

>TRBD1|few|TRBJ2-1|TRBV4-3
TGCGCCAGCAGCCGAGGACAGGCAACCTACAATGAGCAGTTCTTC
CASSRGQATYNEQFF
>-|-|TRBJ2-3|TRBV2
TGTGCCAGCGGCCGTGGGGGCACAGATACGCAGTATTTT
CASGRGGTDTQYF
>TRBD1|-|TRBJ1-5|TRBV5-6
TGTGCCAGCAGCGAGGGGGCAACGGGCAATCAGCCCCAGCATTTT
CASSEGATGNQPQHF
>-|-|TRBJ1-1|TRBV4-1
TGCGCCAGCAGCCAAAAAAACGGGAGGGACACTGAAGCTTTCTTT
CASSQKNGRDTEAFF
>-|-|TRBJ2-5|TRBV7-6
TGTGCCAGCAGCTTTCGGGAAGGAGAGACCCAGTACTTC
CASSFREGETQYF
>-|few|TRBJ2-7|TRBV27
TGTGCCAGCAGTCCTAAGGACCCTTTCTTCTACGAGCAGTACTTC
CASSPKDPFFYEQYF
>TRBD2|-|TRBJ2-7|TRBV6-5
TGTGCCAGCAGACCGGGAGGCTCCTACGAGCAGTACTTC
CASRPGGSYEQYF
>TRBD1|-|TRBJ2-7|TRBV13
TGTGCCAGCAGCCATCGGGACAGCTACGAGCAGTACTTC
CASSHRDSYEQYF
>TRBD1|few|TRBJ1-1|TRBV29-1
TGCAGCTTCTGGGACAGCCTGAACACTGAAGCTTTCTTT
CSFWDSLNTEAFF
>-|-|TRBJ2-2|TRBV7-9
TGTGCCAGCAGCTTAGTCACCGGGGAGCTGTTTTTT
CASSLVTGELFF
>-|-|TRBJ2-7|TRBV27
TGTGCCAGCAGACGGACACCTCGCTCCTACGAGCAGTACTTC
CASRRTPRSYEQYF
>-|-|TRBJ2-5|TRBV7-9
TGTGCCAGCAGCTTAGTTTCGGGTTTCGCAGAGACCCAGTACTTC
CASSLVSGFAETQYF
>TRBD1|-|TRBJ2-7|TRBV4-3
TGCGCCAGCAGCCAGGAACCGGGACAGGGAGGGAACGAGCAGTACTTC
CASSQEPGQGGNEQYF
>-|-|TRBJ2-7|TRBV27
TGTGCCAGCAGTCCCCACCCCAGGGAGTCCTACGAGCAGTACTTC
CASSPHPRESYEQYF
>-|-|TRBJ1-1|TRBV30
TGTGCCTGTCATATTAGGGACACTGAAGCTTTCTTT
CACHIRDTEAFF
>TRBD1|-|TRBJ2-2|TRBV9
TGTGCCAGCAGCTGGGACAGAAACACCGGGGAGCTGTTTTTT
CASSWDRNTGELFF
>-|-|TRBJ2-1|TRBV18
TGTGCCAGCTCACACCCTTCTGAGGAATACAATGAGCAGTTCTTC
CASSHPSEEYNEQFF
>-|-|TRBJ2-5|TRBV4-3
TGCGCCAGCAGCCAAGATAGTTGGGGCAGAAGGGAGACCCAGTACTTC
CASSQDSWGRRETQYF